Included here is one T cell receptor beta chain sequence, with context. Its antigen is still unknown. Sequenced by immunoSEQ multiplex PCR; TCRdb stores in-frame clones only, minus some. The sample lists 40,000 to 60,000 clones; almost 80% were seen once. On cycle 4 day 1 and cycle 7 day 1, as well as at baseline, blood was sampled. The data are from a study of OX40 agonist ivuxolimab in advanced cancers. Study information: Patients received the agonistic anti-OX40 (CD134) antibody ivuxolimab. Partial responses were seen in three patients, one with hepatocellular carcinoma and two with cutaneous melanoma.

General study results and limits: Clonal expansion was among the lowest in partial responders at 0.1-3.0 mg/kg, especially CD8+.

From germline, CDR1 is MNHEY and CDR2 SMNVEV (reference sequence). Trimming took 2 bases from V and 6 from J; bases not matched to a gene: 12. The CDR3 has 18 residues. This specimen was CD4+ or CD8+ T cells sorted from blood, taken in a trial of the OX40 agonist ivuxolimab. The gene calls are TRBV27 and TRBJ2-1; 11 positions match TRBD2. The TCR was taken from an adult with an advanced solid tumor such as melanoma, head and neck, liver or kidney cancer. CDR3 DNA sequence: TGTGCCAGCAGTTTACGACTAGCGGGACGACTCGAGACCAATGAGCAGTTCTTC. Translated: CASSLRLAGRLETNEQFF.